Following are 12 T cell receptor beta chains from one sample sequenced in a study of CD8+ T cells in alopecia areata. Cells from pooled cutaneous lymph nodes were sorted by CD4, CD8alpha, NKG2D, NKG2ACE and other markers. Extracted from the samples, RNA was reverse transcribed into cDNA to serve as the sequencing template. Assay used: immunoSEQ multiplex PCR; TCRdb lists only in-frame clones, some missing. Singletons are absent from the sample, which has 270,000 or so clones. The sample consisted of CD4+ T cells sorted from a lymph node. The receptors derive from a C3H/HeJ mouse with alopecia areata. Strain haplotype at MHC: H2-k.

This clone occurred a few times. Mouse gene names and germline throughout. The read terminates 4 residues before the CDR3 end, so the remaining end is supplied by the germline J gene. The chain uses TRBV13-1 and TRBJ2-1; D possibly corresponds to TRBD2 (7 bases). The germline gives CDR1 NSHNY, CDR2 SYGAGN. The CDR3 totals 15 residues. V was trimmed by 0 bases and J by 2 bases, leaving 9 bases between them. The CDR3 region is CASSDGGAHYAEQFF. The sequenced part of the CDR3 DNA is TGTGCCAGCAGTGATGGGGGGGCCCACTATGCT.

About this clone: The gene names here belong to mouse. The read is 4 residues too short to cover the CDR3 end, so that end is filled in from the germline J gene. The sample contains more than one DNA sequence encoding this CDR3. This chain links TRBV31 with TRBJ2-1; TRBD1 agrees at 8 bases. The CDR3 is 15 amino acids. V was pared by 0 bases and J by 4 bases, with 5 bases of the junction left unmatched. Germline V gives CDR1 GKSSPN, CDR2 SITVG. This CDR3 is CAWSLGDRGYAEQFF. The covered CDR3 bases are TGTGCCTGGAGTCTAGGAGACAGGGGATATGCT.

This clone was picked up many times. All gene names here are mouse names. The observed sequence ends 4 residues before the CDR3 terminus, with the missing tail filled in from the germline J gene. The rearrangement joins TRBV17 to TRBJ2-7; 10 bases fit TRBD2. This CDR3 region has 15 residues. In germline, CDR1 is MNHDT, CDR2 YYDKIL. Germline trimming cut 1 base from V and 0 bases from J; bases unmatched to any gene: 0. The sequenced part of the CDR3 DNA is TGTGCTAGCAGTAGAGGGACTGGGGGCTCCTAT. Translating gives CASSRGTGGSY. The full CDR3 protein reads CASSRGTGGSYEQYF.

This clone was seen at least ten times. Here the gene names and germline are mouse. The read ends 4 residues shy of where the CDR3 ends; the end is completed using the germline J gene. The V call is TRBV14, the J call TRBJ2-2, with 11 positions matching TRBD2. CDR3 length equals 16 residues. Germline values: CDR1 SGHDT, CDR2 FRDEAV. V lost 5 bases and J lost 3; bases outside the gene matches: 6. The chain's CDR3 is CASSRDWGKDTGQLYF. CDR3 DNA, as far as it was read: TGTGCCAGCAGCCGGGACTGGGGGAAGGACACCGGG.

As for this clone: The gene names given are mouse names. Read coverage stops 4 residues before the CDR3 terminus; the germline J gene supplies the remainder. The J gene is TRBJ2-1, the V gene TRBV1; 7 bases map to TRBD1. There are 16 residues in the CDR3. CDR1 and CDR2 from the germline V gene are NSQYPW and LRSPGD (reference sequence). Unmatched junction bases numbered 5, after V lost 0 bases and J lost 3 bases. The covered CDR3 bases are TGCACCTGCAGTGCAGAAACTCAGGGGGTCTATGCT. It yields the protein CTCSAETQGVYA. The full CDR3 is CTCSAETQGVYAEQFF.

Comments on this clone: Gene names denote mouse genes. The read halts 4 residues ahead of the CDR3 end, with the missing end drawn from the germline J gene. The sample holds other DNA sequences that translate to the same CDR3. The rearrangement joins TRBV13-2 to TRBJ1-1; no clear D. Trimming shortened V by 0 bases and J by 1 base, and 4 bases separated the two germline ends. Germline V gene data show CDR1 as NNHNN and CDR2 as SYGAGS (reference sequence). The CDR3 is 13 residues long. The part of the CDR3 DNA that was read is TGTGCCAGCGGTGATGAGGGGAACACA. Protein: CASGDEGNT. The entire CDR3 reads CASGDEGNTEVFF.

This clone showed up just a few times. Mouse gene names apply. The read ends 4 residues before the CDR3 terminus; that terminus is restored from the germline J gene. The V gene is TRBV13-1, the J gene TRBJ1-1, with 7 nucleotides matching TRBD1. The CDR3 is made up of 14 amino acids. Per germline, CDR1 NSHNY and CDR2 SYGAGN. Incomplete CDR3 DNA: TGTGCCAGCAGTGATGCAAGGGACAGAAAA. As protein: CASSDARDRK. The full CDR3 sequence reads CASSDARDRKEVFF.

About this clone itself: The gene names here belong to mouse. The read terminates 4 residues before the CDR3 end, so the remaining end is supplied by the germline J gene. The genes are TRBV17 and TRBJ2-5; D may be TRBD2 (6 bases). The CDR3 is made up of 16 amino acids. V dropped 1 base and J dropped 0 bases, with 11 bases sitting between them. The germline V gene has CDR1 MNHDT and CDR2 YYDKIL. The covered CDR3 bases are TGTGCTAGCAGTAGAGTGCTGGGGATTAACCAAGAC. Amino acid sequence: CASSRVLGINQD. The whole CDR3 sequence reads CASSRVLGINQDTQYF.

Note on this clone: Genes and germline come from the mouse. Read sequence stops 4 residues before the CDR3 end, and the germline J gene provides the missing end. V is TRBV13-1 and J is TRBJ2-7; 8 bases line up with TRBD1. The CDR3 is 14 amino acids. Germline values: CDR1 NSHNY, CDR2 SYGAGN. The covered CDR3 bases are TGTGCCAGCAGTGAGGGACAGGCCCAATAT. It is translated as CASSEGQAQY. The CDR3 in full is CASSEGQAQYEQYF.

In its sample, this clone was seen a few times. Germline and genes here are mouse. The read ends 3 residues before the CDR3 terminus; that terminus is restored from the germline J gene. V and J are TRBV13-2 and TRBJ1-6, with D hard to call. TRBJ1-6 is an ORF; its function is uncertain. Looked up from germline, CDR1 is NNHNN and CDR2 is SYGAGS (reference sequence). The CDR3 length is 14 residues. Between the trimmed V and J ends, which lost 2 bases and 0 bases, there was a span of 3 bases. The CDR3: CASGDTSYNSPLYF. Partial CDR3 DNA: TGTGCCAGCGGTGACACTTCCTATAATTCGCCC.

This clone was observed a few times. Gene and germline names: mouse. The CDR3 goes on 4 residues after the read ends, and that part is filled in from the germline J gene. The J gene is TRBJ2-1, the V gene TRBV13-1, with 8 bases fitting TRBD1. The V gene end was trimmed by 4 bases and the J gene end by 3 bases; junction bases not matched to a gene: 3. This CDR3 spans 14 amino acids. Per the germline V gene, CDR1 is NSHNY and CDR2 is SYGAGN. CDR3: CASSLTGVYAEQFF. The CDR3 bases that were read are TGTGCCAGCAGTCTGACAGGGGTCTATGCT.

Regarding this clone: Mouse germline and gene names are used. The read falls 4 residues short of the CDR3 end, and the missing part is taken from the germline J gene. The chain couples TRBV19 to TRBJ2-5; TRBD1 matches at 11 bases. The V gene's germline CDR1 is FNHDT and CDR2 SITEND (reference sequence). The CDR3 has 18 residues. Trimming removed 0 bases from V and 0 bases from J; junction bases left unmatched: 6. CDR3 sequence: CASSIAGTGGRNQDTQYF. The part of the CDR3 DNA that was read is TGTGCCAGCAGTATAGCCGGGACAGGGGGAAGAAACCAAGAC.